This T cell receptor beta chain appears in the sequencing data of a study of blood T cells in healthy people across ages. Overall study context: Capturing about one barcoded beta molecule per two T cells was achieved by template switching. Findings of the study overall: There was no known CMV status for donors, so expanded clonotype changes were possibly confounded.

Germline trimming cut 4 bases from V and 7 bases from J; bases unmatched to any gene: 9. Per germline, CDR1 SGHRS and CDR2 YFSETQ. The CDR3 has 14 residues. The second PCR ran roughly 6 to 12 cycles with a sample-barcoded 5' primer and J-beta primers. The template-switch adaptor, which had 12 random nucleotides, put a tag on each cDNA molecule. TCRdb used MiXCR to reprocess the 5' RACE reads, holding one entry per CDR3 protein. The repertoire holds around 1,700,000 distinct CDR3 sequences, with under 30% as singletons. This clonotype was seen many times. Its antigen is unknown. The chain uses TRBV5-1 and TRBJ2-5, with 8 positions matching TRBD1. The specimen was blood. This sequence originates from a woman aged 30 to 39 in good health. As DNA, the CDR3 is TGCGCCAGCAGCCTGGACAGGGAGGTAGGGACCCAGTACTTC. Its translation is CASSLDREVGTQYF.